This TCR beta chain was found in a study of T cell responses to AZD1222 COVID-19 vaccine. Broader study findings: Two AZD1222 administrations were followed by greater Spike-specific TCR breadth and depth. No repertoire was sampled before or during the peak T cell response, only after it.

Comments on this clone: No antigen is known for it.

The V gene's germline CDR1 is LGHNA and CDR2 YSLEER. V gave up 1 base and J gave up 0 bases, with 9 bases separating them. The CDR3 consists of 15 residues. This table comes from immunoSEQ multiplex PCR, and its TCRdb copy is limited to in-frame clones, with some not included. The profile shows some 200,000 clones, 85% to 95% of them singletons. The sequenced sample was peripheral blood, obtained on day 0 of AZD1222 vaccination. The chain recombines TRBV4-3 with TRBJ1-1; D remains unclear. This clonotype was sampled from an adult in good health. Written as DNA, the CDR3 is TGCGCCAGCAGCCAAGGAAGGTGGGTGAACACTGAAGCTTTCTTT. Translating it yields CASSQGRWVNTEAFF.